The following is a T cell receptor beta chain sequence with its context. These data are taken from a study of long-term antiretroviral therapy in people with HIV. This was the immunoSEQ v3.0 assay at survey level. Sequencing was performed with immunoSEQ multiplex PCR; in TCRdb, only in-frame clones are kept and a portion is missing. The sample carries around 33,000 clones, roughly 85% recorded once. Losses at the gene ends were 5 bases for V and 4 bases for J; bases not matched to a gene: 6. CDR1 is SGHNT, CDR2 YYREEE, per germline (reference sequence). The CDR3 is made up of 15 amino acids. The chain carries TRBV5-4 and TRBJ2-1, with TRBD2 matching over 10 bases. The sequencing used unsorted PBMCs, collected 0.4 years before starting antiretroviral therapy. The sequence came from a man between 18 and 35 years old with HIV. The CDR3 spells CASSSTSGMYNEQFF. The CDR3 nucleotides are TGTGCCAGCAGTTCCACTAGCGGGATGTACAATGAGCAGTTCTTC.